Presented here are 17 T cell receptor beta chains from one specimen sequenced in a study of human T cells and chemical hapten exposure. The sample's time point: healthy volunteer bleed at 6 weeks. Sequencing started from total RNA isolated from unfractionated whole blood. In TCRdb, the RACE reads were re-called with MiXCR into one record per CDR3 protein. The sample yields more than 75,000 distinct CDR3 sequences, 8.6% seen once. Sequencing was carried out using whole blood. The receptors originated from a male donor in good health. Some clones in this sample may be carry-over from other donors' samples.

The chain carries TRBV2 and TRBJ2-7; tentative D call: TRBD1 (6 bases). Per germline, CDR1 SNHLY and CDR2 FYNNEI. The CDR3 loop spans 13 amino acids. V was shortened by 6 bases and J by 7 bases, with 16 bases between the two germline ends. CDR3 protein: CASSSGTKPEQYF. The CDR3 DNA reads TGTGCCAGCAGCTCCGGGACAAAGCCGGAGCAGTACTTC.

At least ten counts were recorded for this clonotype. V is TRBV27 and J is TRBJ2-7, with a possible D match to TRBD1 (5 bases). The CDR3 has 14 amino acids. Trimming took 6 bases from V and 6 from J, leaving 18 bases between them. Germline CDR1 MNHEY, CDR2 SMNVEV (reference sequence). CDR3 in amino acids: CASSRAADRFEQYF. CDR3 coding DNA: TGTGCCAGCAGCCGCGCCGCAGACAGATTCGAGCAGTACTTC.

The CDR3, as DNA: TGTGCCAGCAGCCCAGGACAGGGGGTTGAGCAGCCCCAGCATTTT. Translation: CASSPGQGVEQPQHF. The V gene is TRBV11-2, the J gene TRBJ1-5; 10 bases line up with TRBD1. The CDR3 contains 15 residues. Germline assignment: CDR1 SGHAT and CDR2 FQNNGV. The V segment lost 5 bases and the J segment 7 bases; nucleotides outside the gene matches: 8.

This clonotype was detected only a few times. The chain joins TRBV5-4 to TRBJ2-7; TRBD2 might be the D (6 bases). CDR1 and CDR2 (germline): SGHNT, YYREEE (reference sequence). The CDR3 sequence is 13 residues long. The ends were cut back, 7 bases at V and 7 bases at J, with 18 bases in the middle. CDR3 sequence (DNA): TGTGCCAGCTCACGGGAGTCCCCGGTGGAGCAGTACTTC. Translated, it gives CASSRESPVEQYF. Full variable domain (rest looked up from reference TRBV5-4 and TRBJ2-7): ETGVTQSPTHLIKTRGQQVTLRCSSQSGHNTVSWYQQALGQGPQFIFQYYREEENGRGNFPPRFSGLQFPNYSSELNVNALELDDSALYLCASSRESPVEQYFGPGTRLTVT.

This clonotype was seen only a few times. The DNA for the CDR3 is TGTGCCAGCAGAGACTGGCGCACAGATACGCAGTATTTT. Translated, it gives CASRDWRTDTQYF. The chain has TRBV6-2 or TRBV6-3 and TRBJ2-3, with D unresolved. The CDR3 loop spans 13 amino acids. Germline CDR1 MNHEY, CDR2 SVGEGT. The germline V and J ends were trimmed by 6 bases and 1 base, with 8 bases remaining between them.

The chain is built from TRBV4-1 and TRBJ1-6, with TRBD1 identical over 9 bases. The CDR3 loop spans 18 amino acids. V trimming: 4 bases; J trimming: 6 bases; junction bases outside the gene matches: 13. Germline V gives CDR1 MGHRA, CDR2 YSYEKL. CDR3 nucleotide sequence: TGCGCCAGCAGCCTACAAATGGACAGGGGTCGGGGTAATTCACCCCTCCACTTT. Protein sequence: CASSLQMDRGRGNSPLHF.

Worth noting for this clonotype: It may be a read error: a sequence one base away is much more abundant. This rearrangement joins TRBV29-1 to TRBJ2-5, with D possibly TRBD1 on 5 matching bases. The CDR3 totals 15 residues. The V end was cut by 4 bases, the J end by 2 bases, with 17 bases between. Germline CDR1 reads SQVTM; CDR2 reads ANQGSEA. In DNA form, the CDR3 reads TGCAGCGTTGTTTTTCAGACAGACCTGCAAGAGACCCAGTACTTC. Translating gives CSVVFQTDLQETQYF. The whole variable domain, remainder taken from reference TRBV29-1 and TRBJ2-5, is SAVISQKPSRDICQRGTSLTIQCQVDSQVTMMFWYRQQPGQSLTLIATANQGSEATYESGFVIDKFPISRPNLTFSTLTVSNMSPEDSSIYLCSVVFQTDLQETQYFGPGTRLLVL.

V is TRBV6-5 and J is TRBJ2-7, with no clear D. Trimming pared 2 bases from V and 5 bases from J, leaving 4 bases between. From germline, CDR1 is MNHEY and CDR2 SVGAGI. This CDR3 is 11 amino acids long. The DNA of the CDR3 is TGTGCCAGCAGTTACATCGACGAGCAGTACTTC. Translating gives CASSYIDEQYF.

This clonotype was seen repeatedly, ten times or more. The V gene is TRBV2, the J gene TRBJ1-1; the D is unclear. V dropped 2 bases and J dropped 4 bases, with 8 bases sitting between them. This CDR3 has 13 amino acids. The germline V gene has CDR1 SNHLY and CDR2 FYNNEI. CDR3: CASSESAGTEAFF. The CDR3 nucleotides are TGTGCCAGCAGTGAATCTGCGGGCACTGAAGCTTTCTTT.

The genes are TRBV25-1 and TRBJ2-3; D might be TRBD1 (5 bases). V was cut by 0 bases and J by 1 base, with 8 bases left in between. The germline V gene encodes CDR1 MGHDK and CDR2 SYGVNS. The CDR3 extends over 15 amino acids. This chain's CDR3 is CASSEYRGRTDTQYF. The CDR3 DNA is TGTGCCAGCAGTGAATATAGGGGCCGCACAGATACGCAGTATTTT.

This clonotype was counted only a few times. The CDR3 nucleotides are TGTGCCAGCAGTTTAGCGAGAGCGGGGGGGCGCAATGAGCAGTTCTTC. Its translation is CASSLARAGGRNEQFF. The chain links TRBV12-3 or TRBV12-4 to TRBJ2-1; 10 bases line up with TRBD2. J gave up 6 bases and V 0 bases, and 5 bases lay outside the gene matches. The CDR3 runs 16 residues.

V gene TRBV6-6 combines with J gene TRBJ2-7, with D perhaps matching TRBD1 (6 bases). Trimming removed 7 bases from V and 1 base from J, with 11 bases in between. CDR1 and CDR2 from the germline V gene are MNHNY and SVGAGI (reference sequence). The CDR3 runs 13 residues. CDR3: CASTPTGSYEQYF. The CDR3 DNA is TGTGCCAGCACCCCGACAGGATCCTACGAGCAGTACTTC.

The CDR3 spells CASSPGTDNSPLHF. The DNA for the CDR3 is TGTGCCAGCAGTCCCGGGACAGATAATTCACCCCTCCACTTT. V usage is TRBV6-2 or TRBV6-3 and J usage is TRBJ1-6; 7 bases are shared with TRBD1. V was pared by 5 bases and J by 5 bases, with 3 bases of the junction left unmatched. CDR1 MNHEY and CDR2 SVGEGT come from the germline V gene. CDR3 length equals 14 residues.

The rearrangement uses TRBV12-5 and TRBJ1-1; D gene uncertain. Trimming left V 1 base short and J 7 bases short, with 7 bases between. The CDR3 length is 12 residues. Germline V gives CDR1 LGHNT, CDR2 FRNRAP. CDR3 loop: CASGLGILEAFF. DNA for the CDR3: TGTGCTAGTGGTTTGGGGATCCTTGAAGCTTTCTTT.

This clonotype was detected a few times. The V and J genes are TRBV20-1 and TRBJ2-3, with 8 bases lining up with TRBD2. The length of the CDR3 is 13 residues. With V trimmed by 0 bases and J by 12 bases, 8 bases remained unmatched. Germline V CDR1 and CDR2: DFQATT, SNEGSKA (reference sequence). The CDR3 bases are TGCAGTGCTAGAGATCAAGCGGGACTAGTTCAGTATTTT. Protein sequence: CSARDQAGLVQYF.

This clonotype was picked up many times. The chain recombines TRBV6-1 with TRBJ2-3, with 9 bases lining up with TRBD2. Unmatched junction bases numbered 7, after V lost 7 bases and J lost 5 bases. The CDR3 has 14 amino acids. Germline CDR1 is MNHNS and CDR2 is SASEGT. CDR3 sequence (DNA): TGTGCCAGCACCAGGGAGCGGGAGGTAGATACGCAGTATTTT. This encodes CASTREREVDTQYF.

This clonotype came up many times. This chain connects TRBV27 to TRBJ2-3; no clear D. The germline V gene has CDR1 MNHEY and CDR2 SMNVEV (reference sequence). The CDR3 runs to 15 residues. V was clipped by 4 bases and J by 2 bases, with 13 bases between them. This CDR3 is CASSSPRDNTDTQYF. CDR3 sequence (DNA): TGTGCCAGCAGTTCCCCCCGCGACAACACAGATACGCAGTATTTT.